Presented here are 27 T cell receptor beta chains from one specimen sequenced in a study of T cell repertoires in cytomegalovirus infection. MiXCR was run by TCRdb on the reads, yielding one entry per CDR3 protein. This sample carries about 570,000 distinct CDR3 sequences, 35% to 50% of them seen once, and the ten largest clones take around 46%. These receptors' targets are unknown. This specimen consisted of cultured PBMCs, obtained from culture after CMV antigen stimulation. Receptors were obtained from a human donor in good health (CMV status not recorded). Some clones in this sample may be carry-over from other donors' samples.

This clonotype was detected a few times. The rearrangement joins TRBV11-2 to TRBJ1-3; D unresolved. Trimming stripped 7 bases from V and 7 bases from J, with 14 bases between. Germline values: CDR1 SGHAT, CDR2 FQNNGV. This CDR3 is built from 13 residues. The CDR3 DNA sequence: TGTGCCAGCACCTTGCCTTCCGGGAACACCATATATTTT. Translating gives CASTLPSGNTIYF.

This clonotype was counted only a few times. The genes are TRBV11-2 and TRBJ2-3; D is perhaps TRBD2 (5 bases). Per the germline V gene, CDR1 is SGHAT and CDR2 is FQNNGV. This CDR3 comprises 15 residues. The ends were cut back, 0 bases at V and 6 bases at J, with 13 bases in the middle. CDR3 amino acids: CASSLDGSGPDTQYF. The CDR3, as DNA: TGTGCCAGCAGCTTAGATGGGAGCGGCCCCGATACGCAGTATTTT.

This clonotype was detected a few times. V is TRBV25-1 and J is TRBJ1-2; maybe TRBD1 (5 bases). CDR1 and CDR2 (germline): MGHDK, SYGVNS. This CDR3 contains 14 residues. V lost 1 base, J lost 4 bases, and 10 bases lay in between. CDR3 in amino acids: CASSELGGSYGYTF. The CDR3 nucleotides are TGTGCCAGCAGTGAATTGGGGGGATCCTATGGCTACACCTTC.

Only a few counts were recorded for this clonotype. The V call is TRBV28, the J call TRBJ1-5, with D hard to call. Trimming cost V 5 bases and J 4 bases, with 15 bases left between them. The CDR3 has 15 residues. Germline assignment: CDR1 MDHEN and CDR2 SYDVKM. The CDR3 DNA reads TGTGCCAGCAGTCCCAGCTGGACTTTTAATCAGCCCCAGCATTTT. Translation gives CASSPSWTFNQPQHF.

A few counts support this clonotype. V and J are TRBV7-2 and TRBJ1-1; 10 bases match TRBD1. The CDR3 length is 15 residues. The V gene end was trimmed by 4 bases and the J gene end by 5 bases; junction bases not matched to a gene: 7. Germline-derived CDR1 and CDR2 are SGHTA and FQGNSA. The CDR3 here is CASSSSGQGSTEAFF. In nucleotides, the CDR3 is TGTGCCAGCAGCTCTTCGGGACAGGGGTCGACTGAAGCTTTCTTT.

The chain carries TRBV18 and TRBJ1-5; the D is unclear. CDR1 and CDR2 (germline): KGHSH, LQKENI. The CDR3 runs 14 residues. V lost 3 bases, J lost 3 bases, and 9 bases lay in between. CDR3 nucleotides: TGTGCCAGCTCACCGGACGGCCCCAATCAGCCCCAGCATTTT. Translated: CASSPDGPNQPQHF.

This clonotype showed up just a few times. The rearrangement uses TRBV7-8 and TRBJ1-5, with 7 bases identical to TRBD1. The CDR3 has 13 amino acids. Germline values: CDR1 SGHVS, CDR2 FQNEAQ. With V trimmed by 5 bases and J by 5 bases, 3 bases remained unmatched. The CDR3 here is CASSGTADQPQHF. CDR3 bases: TGTGCCAGCAGCGGGACAGCCGATCAGCCCCAGCATTTT.

V and J are TRBV4-1 and TRBJ2-1; D unresolved. Germline V gene sequence: CDR1 MGHRA, CDR2 YSYEKL. This CDR3 region has 14 residues. The V end lost 0 bases, the J end lost 4 bases, and 7 bases lay between the germline ends. CDR3 sequence: CASSQDAIYNEQFF. For the CDR3, the DNA is TGCGCCAGCAGCCAAGATGCCATATACAATGAGCAGTTCTTC.

As regards this clonotype: The junction shows a germline mismatch at one end, possibly a read error. The chain carries TRBV7-8 and TRBJ2-5; D is possibly TRBD1 (6 bases). CDR1 is SGHVS and CDR2 is FQNEAQ in the germline V gene. The CDR3 runs to 15 residues. CDR3 bases: TGTGCCAGCAGCTTTACAGGGCCCTCCCAAGGGACCCAGTACTTC. It yields the protein CASSFTGPSQGTQYF.

This clonotype appeared a single time. CDR3 in amino acids: CASSFRGGLLGNTIYF. CDR3 nucleotide sequence: TGTGCCAGTAGTTTCCGCGGCGGCCTACTAGGAAACACCATATATTTT. The chain joins TRBV19 to TRBJ1-3; D uncertain. CDR3 size: 16 residues. Per the germline V gene, CDR1 is LNHDA and CDR2 is SQIVND (reference sequence). V was shortened by 5 bases and J by 4 bases, with 18 bases between the two germline ends.

The genes are TRBV5-1 and TRBJ2-5; a possible D gene is TRBD2 (6 bases). Germline V gives CDR1 SGHRS, CDR2 YFSETQ. Trimming left V 5 bases short and J 5 bases short, with 13 bases between. The CDR3 is 13 amino acids. The CDR3 is CASSPGDLETQYF. CDR3 bases: TGCGCCAGCAGTCCGGGGGATCTGGAGACCCAGTACTTC.

This rearrangement joins TRBV7-9 to TRBJ1-2; D is unresolved. CDR3 length: 11 amino acids. V was cut by 5 bases and J by 8 bases, with 9 bases left in between. Germline V CDR1 and CDR2: SEHNR, FQNEAQ (reference sequence). In DNA form, the CDR3 reads TGTGCCAGCAGCGATCGAGGCGGCTACACCTTC. It is translated as CASSDRGGYTF.

The CDR3 loop reads CASSSPRILKLSPLHF. The CDR3 region has the DNA TGTGCCAGCAGTTCACCACGGATTTTAAAGCTTTCACCCCTCCACTTT. V gene TRBV2 combines with J gene TRBJ1-6; no clear D. Germline lookup yields CDR1 SNHLY and CDR2 FYNNEI. V dropped 5 bases and J dropped 9 bases, with 20 bases sitting between them. CDR3 size: 16 residues.

This chain uses TRBV7-9 with TRBJ2-7, with D tentatively TRBD2 (6 bases). The CDR3 is 11 amino acids. V lost 7 bases and J lost 6, with 10 bases in between. Per the germline V gene, CDR1 is SEHNR and CDR2 is FQNEAQ (reference sequence). CDR3 loop: CASKGSGEQYF. Here the CDR3 DNA reads TGTGCCAGCAAGGGTAGCGGCGAGCAGTACTTC.

The rearrangement joins TRBV7-9 to TRBJ2-7, with TRBD1 matching 7 bases. Germline assignment: CDR1 SEHNR and CDR2 FQNEAQ (reference sequence). The trim removed 5 bases at V and 3 bases at J, leaving 7 bases unmatched. The CDR3 length is 14 residues. The CDR3 sequence: CASSNRGSSYEQYF. CDR3 DNA: TGTGCCAGCAGCAACAGGGGATCTAGCTACGAGCAGTACTTC.

Turning to this clonotype: Its ends do not fully match the called genes, so a read error is possible. This sequence joins TRBV2 and TRBJ1-5; D perhaps matches TRBD1 (5 bases). The CDR3 extends over 14 amino acids. Germline lookup yields CDR1 SNHLY and CDR2 FYNNEI. Here the CDR3 DNA reads TGTGCCAGCAGTGACCGCAGGGACCATCAGCCCAAGCATTTT. This sequence encodes CASSDRRDHQPKHF.

The rearrangement joins TRBV18 to TRBJ2-4; the match to TRBD2 covers 15 bases. The CDR3 spans 18 residues. Germline V gives CDR1 KGHSH, CDR2 LQKENI. Trimming took 3 bases from V and 4 from J; bases not matched to a gene: 7. The CDR3 DNA sequence: TGTGCCAGCTCACCGGGACTAGCGGGAGGCGGAACGAAAAACATTCAGTACTTC. This gives the protein CASSPGLAGGGTKNIQYF.

V usage is TRBV12-3 or TRBV12-4 and J usage is TRBJ2-6; D ambiguous. Trimming removed 5 bases at V and 4 bases at J, with 15 bases between. There are 16 residues in the CDR3. The CDR3 nucleotides read TGTGCCAGCAGTCGGACCCTTGGGCTCGGGGCCAACGTCCTGACTTTC. Protein sequence: CASSRTLGLGANVLTF.

This clonotype came up a few times. J is TRBJ2-1 and V is TRBV6-1; 11 bases match TRBD1. V shed 8 bases, J shed 7 bases, and the junction held 16 bases outside the gene matches. Germline values: CDR1 MNHNS, CDR2 SASEGT. The CDR3 totals 17 residues. CDR3: CASGGIWTGGLLNEQFF. Written as DNA, the CDR3 is TGTGCCAGCGGGGGTATTTGGACAGGGGGCCTTCTGAATGAGCAGTTCTTC.

The rearrangement joins TRBV12-3 or TRBV12-4 to TRBJ1-2, with 8 bases lining up with TRBD1. The V segment lost 3 bases and the J segment 7 bases; nucleotides outside the gene matches: 4. The CDR3 sequence is 13 residues long. CDR3 sequence (DNA): TGTGCCAGCAGTTTGGGGGACAGGAGTGGCTACACCTTC. It codes for CASSLGDRSGYTF.

The J gene is TRBJ2-1, the V gene TRBV7-3; 11 positions agree with TRBD2. Looked up from germline, CDR1 is SGHTA and CDR2 is FQGTGA. The V gene end was trimmed by 4 bases and the J gene end by 3 bases; junction bases not matched to a gene: 5. The CDR3 runs 16 residues. The CDR3 here is CASSWETSGVYNEQFF. The CDR3 DNA reads as TGTGCCAGCAGCTGGGAGACTAGCGGGGTCTACAATGAGCAGTTCTTC.

The rearrangement uses TRBV7-8 and TRBJ2-7, with 12 bases that match TRBD2. The CDR3 loop spans 18 amino acids. V was pared by 5 bases and J by 5 bases, with 16 bases of the junction left unmatched. Per the germline V gene, CDR1 is SGHVS and CDR2 is FQNEAQ. The CDR3 sequence: CASSASGLAGRRRHEQYF. CDR3 sequence (DNA): TGTGCCAGCAGCGCCTCGGGACTAGCGGGCAGAAGGCGCCACGAGCAGTACTTC.

The V and J genes are TRBV7-6 and TRBJ2-1, with TRBD2 matching over 13 bases. Trimming at V came to 1 base and at J to 9 bases, leaving 3 bases not matched to a gene. This CDR3 comprises 15 residues. CDR1 and CDR2 from the germline V gene are SGHVS and FNYEAQ. CDR3 protein: CASSLELAGGAEQFF. As DNA, the CDR3 is TGTGCCAGCAGCTTAGAACTAGCGGGGGGGGCTGAGCAGTTCTTC.

This clonotype came up a few times. V gene TRBV7-2 combines with J gene TRBJ2-7; 11 bases fit TRBD1. The CDR3 covers 16 residues. The V gene end was trimmed by 5 bases and the J gene end by 0 bases; junction bases not matched to a gene: 6. Germline-derived CDR1 and CDR2 are SGHTA and FQGNSA. The CDR3 loop reads CASSRAGTGGSYEQYF. As DNA, the CDR3 is TGTGCCAGCAGCCGAGCAGGGACAGGGGGCTCCTACGAGCAGTACTTC.

This chain links TRBV7-2 with TRBJ1-1; unclear D gene. The V gene's germline CDR1 is SGHTA and CDR2 FQGNSA. V shed 1 base and J shed 10 bases, with 10 bases lying between them. This CDR3 contains 12 residues. CDR3 protein: CASSLDTGGAFF. In DNA form, the CDR3 reads TGTGCCAGCAGCTTAGACACGGGTGGAGCTTTCTTT.

The genes are TRBV7-8 and TRBJ2-1; 13 bases align to TRBD2. V trimming: 4 bases; J trimming: 7 bases; junction bases outside the gene matches: 1. This CDR3 is 14 amino acids long. Germline CDR1 reads SGHVS; CDR2 reads FQNEAQ. CDR3 DNA: TGTGCCAGCAGCTGGACTAGCGGGAGAAATGAGCAGTTCTTC. It is translated as CASSWTSGRNEQFF. The complete variable domain, with remaining parts taken from reference TRBV7-8 and TRBJ2-1, reads GAGVSQSPRYKVAKRGQDVALRCDPISGHVSLFWYQQALGQGPEFLTYFQNEAQLDKSGLPSDRFFAERPEGSVSTLKIQRTQQEDSAVYLCASSWTSGRNEQFFGPGTRLTVL.

The chain couples TRBV4-3 to TRBJ2-7; 8 positions agree with TRBD1. The CDR3 is 15 amino acids. Germline CDR1 is LGHNA and CDR2 is YSLEER. Unmatched junction bases numbered 9, after V lost 3 bases and J lost 5 bases. This CDR3 is CASSHTTGVEDEQYF. The CDR3 DNA reads as TGCGCCAGCAGCCACACGACAGGGGTTGAAGACGAGCAGTACTTC.